What follows describes a single TCR beta chain. This sample stems from a study of CD8+ T cells in alopecia areata. Treatment of the sample: oral pan-JAK inhibitor, 5-10 mg twice daily. RNA, once extracted, was reverse transcribed into cDNA for use as the sequencing template. Assay: immunoSEQ multiplex PCR; the TCRdb copy retains only in-frame clones and omits some. The table has about 220,000 clones, less than 75% seen once. This clonotype was sampled from a human donor with alopecia areata. Here the sequenced sample was CD4+ T cells sorted from blood, taken at week 4, from a patient treated with tofacitinib.

DNA for the CDR3: TGTGCCAGCAGAAACGGGGAGAACACCGGGGAGCTGTTTTTT. Protein: CASRNGENTGELFF. The chain couples TRBV6-5 to TRBJ2-2; weak D call: TRBD2 (5 bases). V was clipped by 6 bases and J by 1 base, with 9 bases between them. Germline V gene data show CDR1 as MNHEY and CDR2 as SVGAGI. The CDR3 is made up of 14 amino acids.